This record concerns one T cell receptor beta chain sequence. Its antigen is not known. The source of the sample is a study of cytomegalovirus exposure and HLA in healthy donors. Study at large: Among the roughly 370 genotyped donors, 70% to 90% were placed in the Caucasian-associated ancestry cluster. Study results and caveats: Reportedly, diagnosis of cytomegalovirus status by the classifier showed high specificity and sensitivity.

In the PCR, 60 Vbeta and 13 Jbeta primers were used. TCRdb's table, derived via immunoSEQ multiplex PCR, lists solely in-frame clones and lacks some. The sample lists about 270,000 clones, roughly two thirds occurring once. Sequencing input: PBMCs. The TCR sequence derives from a female donor in good health and CMV-seronegative.

As DNA, the CDR3 is TGTGCCAGCAGCTTCCCTAGAGAGACCCAGTACTTC. It codes for CASSFPRETQYF. V is TRBV7-2 and J is TRBJ2-5; D is unresolved. The CDR3 spans 12 residues. The germline V gene has CDR1 SGHTA and CDR2 FQGNSA. Between the trimmed V and J ends, which lost 3 bases and 4 bases, there was a span of 6 bases.